The 18 T cell receptor beta chains reported below all come from one sample, sequenced in a study of blood T cell repertoires in COVID-19. This table comes from immunoSEQ multiplex PCR, and its TCRdb copy is limited to in-frame clones, with some not included. The table lists under 85,000 clones, approximately 86% of them singletons. The specimen was peripheral blood. All receptors come from a man aged 35-49 years with COVID-19, enrolled during active disease.

The V call is TRBV6-5, the J call TRBJ2-1; 10 bases map to TRBD1. The germline V gene encodes CDR1 MNHEY and CDR2 SVGAGI. V was clipped by 6 bases and J by 7 bases; unmatched bases: 9. The CDR3 extends over 15 amino acids. In DNA form, the CDR3 reads TGTGCCAGCAGACCCCGACAGGGGGCAATTAATGAGCAGTTCTTC. It specifies CASRPRQGAINEQFF.

This sequence joins TRBV30 and TRBJ1-1; D gene unclear. This CDR3 has 13 amino acids. Trimming took 2 bases from V and 1 from J, leaving 8 bases between them. Germline CDR1 GTSNPN, CDR2 SVGIG (reference sequence). CDR3 residues: CAWSLQRNTEAFF. CDR3 nucleotides: TGTGCCTGGAGTTTACAAAGGAACACTGAAGCTTTCTTT.

The chain links TRBV5-5 to TRBJ1-2; 7 nucleotides line up with TRBD1. V dropped 4 bases and J dropped 2; count of bases not matched to a gene: 5. The CDR3 is 14 amino acids. Germline values: CDR1 SGHKS, CDR2 YYEKEE (reference sequence). The CDR3 DNA reads as TGTGCCAGCAGCGCACAGGGACAGAACTATGGCTACACCTTC. This encodes CASSAQGQNYGYTF.

Concerning this clone itself: The same CDR3 arises from other DNA sequences in this sample as well. The chain joins TRBV20-1 to TRBJ2-3; D is undetermined. CDR1 is DFQATT and CDR2 is SNEGSKA in the germline V gene (reference sequence). This CDR3 is 11 amino acids long. V gave up 5 bases and J gave up 0 bases, with 3 bases separating them. The CDR3 protein is CSAPSTDTQYF. The CDR3, as DNA: TGCAGTGCTCCTAGCACAGATACGCAGTATTTT.

This rearrangement joins TRBV4-1 to TRBJ1-2; 7 bases align to TRBD1. The germline V gene encodes CDR1 MGHRA and CDR2 YSYEKL. The CDR3 loop spans 12 amino acids. V lost 4 bases to trimming and J lost 6 bases; unmatched junction nucleotides: 2. DNA for the CDR3: TGCGCCAGCAGCCTTACAGGGGATGGCTACACCTTC. Its translation is CASSLTGDGYTF.

This clone has just a few counts. The J gene is TRBJ2-7, the V gene TRBV6-5; 8 positions agree with TRBD1. This CDR3 spans 14 amino acids. Germline V lookup: CDR1 MNHEY, CDR2 SVGAGI. Trimming cost V 6 bases and J 4 bases; bases outside gene matches: 8. The CDR3 loop reads CASRTGEEGYEQYF. DNA of the CDR3: TGTGCCAGCAGGACAGGGGAGGAAGGTTACGAGCAGTACTTC.

V and J are TRBV7-2 and TRBJ1-2; TRBD1 might be the D (6 bases). CDR3 length: 15 amino acids. Germline CDR1 is SGHTA and CDR2 is FQGNSA. The V end was cut by 2 bases, the J end by 7 bases, with 17 bases between. CDR3 region: CASSLSQGSLSGYTF. The CDR3 region has the DNA TGTGCCAGCAGCTTATCACAGGGCTCTCTGTCTGGCTACACCTTC.

The chain carries TRBV19 and TRBJ2-3, with a weak D call TRBD1 (5 bases). Trimming removed 5 bases from V and 7 bases from J, with 13 bases in between. CDR3 length: 13 amino acids. Germline V gives CDR1 LNHDA, CDR2 SQIVND (reference sequence). The CDR3 reads CASSDPGNNTQYF. The CDR3 nucleotides are TGTGCCAGTAGTGACCCAGGGAATAATACGCAGTATTTT.

V usage is TRBV19 and J usage is TRBJ1-5; no definite D call. V was cut by 0 bases and J by 3 bases, with 12 bases left in between. Germline-derived CDR1 and CDR2 are LNHDA and SQIVND (reference sequence). This CDR3 is 16 amino acids long. Written as DNA, the CDR3 is TGTGCCAGTAGTATAGATCAGAGGGAGGACAATCAGCCCCAGCATTTT. Protein sequence: CASSIDQREDNQPQHF.

The table lists this clone with a count of one. The chain couples TRBV11-2 to TRBJ1-1; no clear D gene. The CDR3 has 13 amino acids. CDR1 is SGHAT, CDR2 FQNNGV, per germline. V lost 5 bases, J lost 2 bases, and 9 bases lay in between. CDR3 DNA: TGTGCCAGCAGCCGGGTGGCCAACACTGAAGCTTTCTTT. Its protein is CASSRVANTEAFF.

The rearrangement uses TRBV6-5 and TRBJ2-1; 7 positions match TRBD1. V shed 0 bases, J shed 6 bases, and the junction held 5 bases outside the gene matches. The CDR3 contains 15 residues. Germline loops: CDR1 MNHEY, CDR2 SVGAGI. Here the CDR3 reads CASSYSWTGSNEQFF. In DNA form, the CDR3 reads TGTGCCAGCAGTTACTCTTGGACAGGTTCCAATGAGCAGTTCTTC.

This clone came up once. The chain recombines TRBV4-1 with TRBJ2-5; maybe TRBD2 (7 bases). The CDR3 sequence is 17 residues long. The V gene's germline CDR1 is MGHRA and CDR2 YSYEKL. The V and J ends lost 0 bases and 6 bases respectively, with 20 bases between them. For the CDR3, the DNA is TGCGCCAGCAGCCAAGAGGGCGGGGGCGGCGGAAGACAGACCCAGTACTTC. Its protein product is CASSQEGGGGGRQTQYF.

The gene calls are TRBV28 and TRBJ2-7; D remains unclear. Trimming pared 1 base from V and 2 bases from J, leaving 12 bases between. The CDR3 totals 15 residues. Per germline, CDR1 MDHEN and CDR2 SYDVKM. The CDR3 DNA reads as TGTGCCAGCAGTTTATCTCCATCACAACCCTACGAGCAGTACTTC. Translating it yields CASSLSPSQPYEQYF.

The chain combines TRBV11-2 with TRBJ2-1; 16 bases match TRBD2. The CDR3 is made up of 16 amino acids. Germline V lookup: CDR1 SGHAT, CDR2 FQNNGV. V trimming: 5 bases; J trimming: 8 bases; junction bases outside the gene matches: 6. This CDR3 is CASSKGLAGGPDEQFF. The CDR3 DNA is TGTGCCAGCAGCAAGGGACTAGCGGGGGGGCCTGATGAGCAGTTCTTC. The full variable domain, its missing parts supplied by reference TRBV11-2 and TRBJ2-1, is EAGVAQSPRYKIIEKRQSVAFWCNPISGHATLYWYQQILGQGPKLLIQFQNNGVVDDSQLPKDRFSAERLKGVDSTLKIQPAKLEDSAVYLCASSKGLAGGPDEQFFGPGTRLTVL.

The chain employs TRBV6-7 and TRBJ2-7; D gene uncertain. TRBV6-7 is an ORF, with its function uncertain. Trimming stripped 7 bases from V and 3 bases from J, with 16 bases between. The CDR3 spans 14 residues. CDR3 protein: CASNSGGRDYEQYF. CDR3 sequence (DNA): TGTGCCAGCAATTCTGGTGGTCGAGACTACGAGCAGTACTTC.

The CDR3 is CASGGWGSYEQYF. CDR3 bases: TGTGCCAGCGGGGGGTGGGGATCCTACGAGCAGTACTTC. The V and J genes are TRBV11-2 and TRBJ2-7; D is perhaps TRBD2 (6 bases). Looked up from germline, CDR1 is SGHAT and CDR2 is FQNNGV. The CDR3 sequence is 13 residues long. Trimming shortened V by 8 bases and J by 1 base, and 12 bases separated the two germline ends. Full variable domain (missing parts from reference TRBV11-2 and TRBJ2-7): EAGVAQSPRYKIIEKRQSVAFWCNPISGHATLYWYQQILGQGPKLLIQFQNNGVVDDSQLPKDRFSAERLKGVDSTLKIQPAKLEDSAVYLCASGGWGSYEQYFGPGTRLTVT.

The rearrangement joins TRBV11-2 to TRBJ1-2; no clear D. Trimming left V 8 bases short and J 6 bases short, with 10 bases between. Germline V gives CDR1 SGHAT, CDR2 FQNNGV. The CDR3 spans 11 residues. CDR3 coding DNA: TGTGCCAGCTCTAGGAGAAATGGCTACACCTTC. Amino acids: CASSRRNGYTF.

Only one count was recorded for this clone. The chain combines TRBV5-1 with TRBJ2-2; D call uncertain. The V gene lost 4 bases and the J gene lost 6 bases, with 16 bases spanning the gap. The CDR3 totals 15 residues. CDR1 and CDR2 from the germline V gene are SGHRS and YFSETQ. CDR3 region: CASSHPSGVSGELFF. DNA for the CDR3: TGCGCCAGCAGCCATCCATCGGGTGTGTCCGGGGAGCTGTTTTTT.